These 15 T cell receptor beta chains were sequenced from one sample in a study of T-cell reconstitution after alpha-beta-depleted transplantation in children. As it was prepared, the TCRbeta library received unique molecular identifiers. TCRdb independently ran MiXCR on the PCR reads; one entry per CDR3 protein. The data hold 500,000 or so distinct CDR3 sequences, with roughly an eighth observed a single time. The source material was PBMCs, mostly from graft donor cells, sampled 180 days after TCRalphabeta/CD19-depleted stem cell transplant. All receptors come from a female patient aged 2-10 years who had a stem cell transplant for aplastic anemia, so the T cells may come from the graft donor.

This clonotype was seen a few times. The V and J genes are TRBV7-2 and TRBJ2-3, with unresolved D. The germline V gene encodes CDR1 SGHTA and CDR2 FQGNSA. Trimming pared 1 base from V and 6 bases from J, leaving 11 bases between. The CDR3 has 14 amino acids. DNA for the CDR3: TGTGCCAGCAGCTTAGTGACTCTCAAGGATACGCAGTATTTT. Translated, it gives CASSLVTLKDTQYF.

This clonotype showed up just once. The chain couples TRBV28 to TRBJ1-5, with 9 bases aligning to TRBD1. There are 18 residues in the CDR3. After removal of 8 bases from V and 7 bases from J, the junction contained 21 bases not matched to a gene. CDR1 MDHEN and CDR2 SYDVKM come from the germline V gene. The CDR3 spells CASGARDRAPFQFQPQHF. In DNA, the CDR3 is TGTGCCAGCGGTGCCCGGGACAGGGCCCCTTTTCAATTCCAGCCCCAGCATTTT.

The CDR3 is CASSSTPEYGYTF. CDR3 bases: TGCGCCAGCAGCTCGACACCGGAGTATGGCTACACCTTC. The chain carries TRBV5-1 and TRBJ1-2, with D uncertain. CDR1 SGHRS and CDR2 YFSETQ come from the germline V gene. Trimming took 3 bases from V and 5 from J, leaving 11 bases between them. This CDR3 has 13 residues.

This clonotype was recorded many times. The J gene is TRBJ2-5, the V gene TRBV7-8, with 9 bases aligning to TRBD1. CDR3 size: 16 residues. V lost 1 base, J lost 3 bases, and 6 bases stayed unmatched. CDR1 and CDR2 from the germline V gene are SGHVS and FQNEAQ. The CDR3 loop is CASSLGDRVLEETQYF. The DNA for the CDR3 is TGTGCCAGCAGCTTAGGGGACAGGGTTTTAGAAGAGACCCAGTACTTC.

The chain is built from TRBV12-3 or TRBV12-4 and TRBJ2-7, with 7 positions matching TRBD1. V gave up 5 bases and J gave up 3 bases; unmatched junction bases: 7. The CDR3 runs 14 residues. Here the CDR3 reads CASSERQGHYEQYF. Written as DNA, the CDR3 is TGTGCCAGCAGTGAGAGACAGGGTCACTACGAGCAGTACTTC.

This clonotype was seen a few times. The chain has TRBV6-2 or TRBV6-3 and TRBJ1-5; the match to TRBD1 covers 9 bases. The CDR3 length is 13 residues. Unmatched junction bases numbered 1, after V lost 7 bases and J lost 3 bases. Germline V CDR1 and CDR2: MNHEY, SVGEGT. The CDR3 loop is CASKQGANQPQHF. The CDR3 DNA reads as TGTGCCAGCAAACAGGGGGCCAATCAGCCCCAGCATTTT.

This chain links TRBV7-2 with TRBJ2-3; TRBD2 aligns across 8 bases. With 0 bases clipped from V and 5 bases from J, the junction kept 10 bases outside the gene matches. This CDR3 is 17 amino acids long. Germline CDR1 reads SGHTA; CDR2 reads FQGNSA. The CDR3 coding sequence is TGTGCCAGCAGCTTAGCGAGATCAGCGGGAGTGAGAGATACGCAGTATTTT. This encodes CASSLARSAGVRDTQYF.

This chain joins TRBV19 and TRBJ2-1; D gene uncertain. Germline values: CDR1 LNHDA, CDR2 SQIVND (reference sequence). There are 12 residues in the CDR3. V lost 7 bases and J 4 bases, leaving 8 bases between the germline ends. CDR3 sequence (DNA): TGTGCCAGTACCGGCAGATACAATGAGCAGTTCTTC. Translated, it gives CASTGRYNEQFF. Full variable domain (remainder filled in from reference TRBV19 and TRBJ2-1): DGGITQSPKYLFRKEGQNVTLSCEQNLNHDAMYWYRQDPGQGLRLIYYSQIVNDFQKGDIAEGYSVSREKKESFPLTVTSAQKNPTAFYLCASTGRYNEQFFGPGTRLTVL.

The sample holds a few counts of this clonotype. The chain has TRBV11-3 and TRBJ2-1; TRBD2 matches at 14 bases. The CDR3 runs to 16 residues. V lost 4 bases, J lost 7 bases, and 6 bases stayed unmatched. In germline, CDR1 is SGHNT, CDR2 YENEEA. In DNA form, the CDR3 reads TGTGCCAGCAGCTCGGGTGGGACTAGCGGGAGAAATGAGCAGTTCTTC. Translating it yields CASSSGGTSGRNEQFF.

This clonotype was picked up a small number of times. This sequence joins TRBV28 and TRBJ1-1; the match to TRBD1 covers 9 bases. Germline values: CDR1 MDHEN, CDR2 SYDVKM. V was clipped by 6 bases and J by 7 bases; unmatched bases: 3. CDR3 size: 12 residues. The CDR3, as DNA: TGTGCCAGCAGGGGACAGGGTGGTGAAGCTTTCTTT. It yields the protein CASRGQGGEAFF.

The CDR3 spells CSARDKAGPLEIAGELFF. DNA for the CDR3: TGCAGTGCTAGAGATAAAGCAGGGCCTCTCGAGATCGCCGGGGAGCTGTTTTTT. The V and J genes are TRBV20-1 and TRBJ2-2; D is perhaps TRBD1 (5 bases). Between the trimmed V and J ends, which lost 0 bases and 6 bases, there was a span of 23 bases. The CDR3 is made up of 18 amino acids. The germline gives CDR1 DFQATT, CDR2 SNEGSKA (reference sequence).

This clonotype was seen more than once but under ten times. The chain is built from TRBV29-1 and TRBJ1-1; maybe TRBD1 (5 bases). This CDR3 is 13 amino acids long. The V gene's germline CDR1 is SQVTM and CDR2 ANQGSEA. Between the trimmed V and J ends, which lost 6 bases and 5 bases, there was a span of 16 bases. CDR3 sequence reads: CSVGVLGTTEAFF. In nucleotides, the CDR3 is TGCAGCGTGGGGGTTCTGGGGACGACTGAAGCTTTCTTT.

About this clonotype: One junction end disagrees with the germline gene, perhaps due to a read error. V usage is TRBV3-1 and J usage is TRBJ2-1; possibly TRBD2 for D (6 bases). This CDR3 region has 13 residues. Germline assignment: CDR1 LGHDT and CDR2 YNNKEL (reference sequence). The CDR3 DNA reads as TGTCCCAGCAGCCAGGGCGGGAACAATGAGCAGTTCTTC. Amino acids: CPSSQGGNNEQFF.

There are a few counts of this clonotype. CDR3 nucleotide sequence: TGTGCCAGCAGCCAACCGTCGTTCGTGTTCTCCTACAATGAGCAGTTCTTC. Protein sequence: CASSQPSFVFSYNEQFF. The gene calls are TRBV3-1 and TRBJ2-1, with unresolved D. Between the trimmed V and J ends, which lost 2 bases and 0 bases, there was a span of 14 bases. From germline, CDR1 is LGHDT and CDR2 YNNKEL (reference sequence). The CDR3 is made up of 17 amino acids.

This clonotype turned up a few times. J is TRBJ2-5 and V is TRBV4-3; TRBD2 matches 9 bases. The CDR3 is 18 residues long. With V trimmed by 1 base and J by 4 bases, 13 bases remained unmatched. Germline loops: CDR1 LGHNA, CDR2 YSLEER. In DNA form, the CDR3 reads TGCGCCAGCAGCCAAGTCAGGGCTAGCGGGATCGGGGGAGAGACCCAGTACTTC. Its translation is CASSQVRASGIGGETQYF.